This TCR beta chain was identified during a study of CD8 T cells in Susac syndrome. Study in general: Patients with Susac syndrome, at blood draw, were therapy-naive, on corticosteroids, or on intravenous immunoglobulin alone.

As regards this clonotype: Its antigen remains unidentified.

V lost 3 bases and J lost 5; bases outside the gene matches: 8. The CDR3 sequence is 15 residues long. CDR1 is SNHLY and CDR2 is FYNNEI in the germline V gene. Random hexamers primed reverse transcription of about 0.45 to 1 ug RNA. The TCR beta CDR3 was amplified by immunoSEQ multiplex PCR across 54 Vbeta, 13 Jbeta. TCRdb itself ran the immunoSEQ multiplex PCR reads through MiXCR, one entry per CDR3 protein. The sample consists of about 140,000 distinct CDR3 sequences, under 97% of them appearing once. Whole-study findings and limits: CD4+ T cell repertoires in Susac syndrome lacked clonal expansion.

The chain uses TRBV2 and TRBJ2-7, with TRBD1 identical over 9 bases. This TCR was recovered from a human donor with Susac syndrome. Sequencing was done on a sample of CD4+ T cells from PBMCs. In nucleotides, the CDR3 is TGTGCCAGCAGTGAGCCGGGACAGGGTCTCCACGAGCAGTACTTC. Its translation is CASSEPGQGLHEQYF.